Included here is one TCR beta chain sequence, with context. These data originate in a study of blood T cell repertoires in COVID-19. V shed 3 bases, J shed 4 bases, and the junction held 9 bases outside the gene matches. This CDR3 contains 17 residues. Germline loops: CDR1 SGHNT, CDR2 YYREEE (reference sequence). Sequenced by immunoSEQ multiplex PCR; TCRdb stores in-frame clones only, minus some. The repertoire holds 100,000 or so clones, with roughly 80% as singletons. The V call is TRBV5-4, the J call TRBJ2-2; 10 bases are shared with TRBD1. Sequencing input: peripheral blood. This clonotype was obtained from an older woman with acute or convalescent COVID-19. In nucleotides, the CDR3 is TGTGCCAGCAGCTCACTGACAGGGGGCGCGAGCACCGGGGAGCTGTTTTTT. Translating gives CASSSLTGGASTGELFF.